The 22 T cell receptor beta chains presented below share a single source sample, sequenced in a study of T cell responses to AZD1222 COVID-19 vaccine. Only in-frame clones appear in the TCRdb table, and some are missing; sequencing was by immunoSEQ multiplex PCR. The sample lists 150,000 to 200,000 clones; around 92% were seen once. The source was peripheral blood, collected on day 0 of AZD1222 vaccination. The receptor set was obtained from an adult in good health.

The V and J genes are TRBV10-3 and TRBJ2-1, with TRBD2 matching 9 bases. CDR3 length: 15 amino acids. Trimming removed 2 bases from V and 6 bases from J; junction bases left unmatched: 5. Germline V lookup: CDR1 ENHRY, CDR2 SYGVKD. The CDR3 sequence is CAISELSGRGNEQFF. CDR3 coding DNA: TGTGCCATCAGTGAGCTTAGCGGGAGAGGCAATGAGCAGTTCTTC.

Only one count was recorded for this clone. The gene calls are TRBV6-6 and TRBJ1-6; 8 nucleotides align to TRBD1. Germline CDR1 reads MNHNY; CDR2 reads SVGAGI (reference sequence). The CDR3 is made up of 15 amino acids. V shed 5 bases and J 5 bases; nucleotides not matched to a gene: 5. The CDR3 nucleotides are TGTGCCAGCAGTAACAGGGGGTTCGATAATTCACCCCTCCACTTT. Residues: CASSNRGFDNSPLHF.

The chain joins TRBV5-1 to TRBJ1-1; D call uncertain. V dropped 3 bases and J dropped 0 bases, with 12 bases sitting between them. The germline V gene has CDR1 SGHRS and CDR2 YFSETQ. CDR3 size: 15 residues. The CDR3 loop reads CASSSSEGMNTEAFF. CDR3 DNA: TGCGCCAGCAGCTCCTCGGAAGGGATGAACACTGAAGCTTTCTTT.

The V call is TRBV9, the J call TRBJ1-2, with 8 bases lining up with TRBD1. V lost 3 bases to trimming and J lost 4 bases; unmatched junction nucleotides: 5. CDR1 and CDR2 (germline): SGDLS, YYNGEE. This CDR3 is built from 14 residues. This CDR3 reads CASSDLTGVYGYTF. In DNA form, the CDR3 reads TGTGCCAGCAGCGACCTGACAGGGGTCTATGGCTACACCTTC.

For the CDR3, the DNA is TGTGCCAGTAGTACGCTACTAAACTCACCGGCAGATACGCAGTATTTT. Encoded protein: CASSTLLNSPADTQYF. The genes are TRBV19 and TRBJ2-3; D gene unclear. CDR1 is LNHDA, CDR2 SQIVND, per germline (reference sequence). The CDR3 runs 16 residues. V was pared by 4 bases and J by 4 bases, with 18 bases between.

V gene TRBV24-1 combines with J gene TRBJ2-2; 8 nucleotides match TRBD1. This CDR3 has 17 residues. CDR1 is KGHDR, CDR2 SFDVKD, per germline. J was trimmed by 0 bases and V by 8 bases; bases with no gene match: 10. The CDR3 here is CATNQRDRQPNTGELFF. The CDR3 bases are TGTGCCACCAACCAGAGGGACAGGCAACCGAACACCGGGGAGCTGTTTTTT.

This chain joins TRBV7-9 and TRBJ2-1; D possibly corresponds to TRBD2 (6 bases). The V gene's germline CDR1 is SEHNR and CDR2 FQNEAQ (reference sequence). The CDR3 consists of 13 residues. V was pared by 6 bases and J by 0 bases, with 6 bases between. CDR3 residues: CASRAGSYNEQFF. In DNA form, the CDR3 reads TGTGCCAGCAGAGCGGGCTCCTACAATGAGCAGTTCTTC.

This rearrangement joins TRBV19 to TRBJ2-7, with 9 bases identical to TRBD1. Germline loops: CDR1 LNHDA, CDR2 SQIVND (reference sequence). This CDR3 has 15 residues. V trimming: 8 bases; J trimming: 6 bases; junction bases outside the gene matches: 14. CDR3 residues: CASSPRTGESSEQYF. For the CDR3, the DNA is TGTGCCAGTTCGCCCCGGACAGGGGAGTCTTCCGAGCAGTACTTC.

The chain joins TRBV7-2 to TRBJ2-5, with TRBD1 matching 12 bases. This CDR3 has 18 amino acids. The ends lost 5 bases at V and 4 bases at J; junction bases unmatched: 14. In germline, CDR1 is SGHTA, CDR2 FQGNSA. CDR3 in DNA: TGTGCCAGCAGCCAGCGTCCCGGGACAGGGGGCGGTGGAGAGACCCAGTACTTC. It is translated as CASSQRPGTGGGGETQYF.

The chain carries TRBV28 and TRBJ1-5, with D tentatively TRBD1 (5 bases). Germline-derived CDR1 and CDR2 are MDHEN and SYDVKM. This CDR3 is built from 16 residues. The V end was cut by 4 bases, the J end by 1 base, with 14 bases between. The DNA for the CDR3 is TGTGCCAGCAGTTCCCTACTATGGGGGAGCAATCAGCCCCAGCATTTT. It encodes CASSSLLWGSNQPQHF.

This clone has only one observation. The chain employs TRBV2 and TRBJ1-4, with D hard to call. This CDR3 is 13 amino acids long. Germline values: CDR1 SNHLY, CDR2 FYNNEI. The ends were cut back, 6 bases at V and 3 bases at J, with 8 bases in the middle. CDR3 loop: CASRRTANEKLFF. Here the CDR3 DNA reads TGTGCCAGCAGGAGGACTGCTAATGAAAAACTGTTTTTT.

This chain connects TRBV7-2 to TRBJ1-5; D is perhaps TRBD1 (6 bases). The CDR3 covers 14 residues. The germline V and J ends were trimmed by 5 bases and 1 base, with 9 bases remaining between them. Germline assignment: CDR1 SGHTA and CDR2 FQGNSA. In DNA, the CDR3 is TGTGCCAGCAGCAGACAGGTCAGCAATCAGCCCCAGCATTTT. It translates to CASSRQVSNQPQHF. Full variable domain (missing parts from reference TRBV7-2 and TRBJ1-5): GAGVSQSPSNKVTEKGKDVELRCDPISGHTALYWYRQSLGQGLEFLIYFQGNSAPDKSGLPSDRFSAERTGGSVSTLTIQRTQQEDSAVYLCASSRQVSNQPQHFGDGTRLSIL.

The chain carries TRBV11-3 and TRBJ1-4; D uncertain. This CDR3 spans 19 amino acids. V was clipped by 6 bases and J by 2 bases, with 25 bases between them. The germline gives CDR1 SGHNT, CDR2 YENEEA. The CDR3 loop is CASSFTDRERYSTNEKLFF. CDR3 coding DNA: TGTGCCAGCAGTTTTACTGATAGGGAACGGTATTCGACTAATGAAAAACTGTTTTTT.

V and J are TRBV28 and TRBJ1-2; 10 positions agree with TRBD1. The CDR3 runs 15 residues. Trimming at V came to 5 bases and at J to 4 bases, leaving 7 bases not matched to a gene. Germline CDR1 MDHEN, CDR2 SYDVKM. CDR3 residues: CASSAGQGVIYGYTF. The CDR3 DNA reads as TGTGCCAGCAGTGCCGGACAGGGGGTGATCTATGGCTACACCTTC.

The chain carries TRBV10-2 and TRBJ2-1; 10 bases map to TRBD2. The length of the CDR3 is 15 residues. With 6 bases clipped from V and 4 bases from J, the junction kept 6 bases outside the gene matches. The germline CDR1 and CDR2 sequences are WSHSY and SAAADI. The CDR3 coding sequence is TGCGCCAGCAGCCCTTCTAGCGGGGGTTACAATGAGCAGTTCTTC. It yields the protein CASSPSSGGYNEQFF.

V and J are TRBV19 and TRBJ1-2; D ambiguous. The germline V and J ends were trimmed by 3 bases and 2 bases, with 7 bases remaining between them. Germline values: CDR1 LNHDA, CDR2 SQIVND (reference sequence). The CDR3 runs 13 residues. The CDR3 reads CASSMKENYGYTF. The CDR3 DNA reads TGTGCCAGTAGTATGAAGGAGAACTATGGCTACACCTTC.

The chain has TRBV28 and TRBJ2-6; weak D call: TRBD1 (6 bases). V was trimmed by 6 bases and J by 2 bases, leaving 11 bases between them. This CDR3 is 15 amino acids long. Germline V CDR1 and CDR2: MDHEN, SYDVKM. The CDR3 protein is CASSRGQPGANVLTF. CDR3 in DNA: TGTGCCAGCAGCCGCGGACAGCCTGGGGCCAACGTCCTGACTTTC.

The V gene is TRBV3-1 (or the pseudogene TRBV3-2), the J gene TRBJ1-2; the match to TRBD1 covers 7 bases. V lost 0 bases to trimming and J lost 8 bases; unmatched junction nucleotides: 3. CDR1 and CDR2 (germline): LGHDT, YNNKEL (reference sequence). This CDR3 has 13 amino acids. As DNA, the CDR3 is TGTGCCAGCAGCCAAGAGGGACAGTACGGCTACACCTTC. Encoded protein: CASSQEGQYGYTF.

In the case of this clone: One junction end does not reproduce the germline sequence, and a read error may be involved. The CDR3 bases are TGTGCCAGCTCTCGTGACAGCTCCAACAATGAGCAGTTCTTC. It is translated as CASSRDSSNNEQFF. The gene calls are TRBV19 and TRBJ2-1, with TRBD1 as a possible D gene (5 bases). The CDR3 sequence is 14 residues long. The germline CDR1 and CDR2 sequences are LNHDA and SQIVND (reference sequence).

The CDR3 coding sequence is TGTGCCATCAGGCCGGGACAGGGTTACGAGCAGTACTTC. Translation: CAIRPGQGYEQYF. The rearrangement links TRBV10-3 to TRBJ2-7, with 9 nucleotides matching TRBD1. CDR1 and CDR2 (germline): ENHRY, SYGVKD. The V and J ends lost 6 bases and 4 bases, in that order; junction bases with no gene match: 4. The CDR3 runs 13 residues.

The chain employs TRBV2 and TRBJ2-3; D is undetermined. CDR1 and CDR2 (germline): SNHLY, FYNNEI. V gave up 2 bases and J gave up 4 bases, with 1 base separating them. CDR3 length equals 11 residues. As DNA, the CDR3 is TGTGCCAGCAGTGAATCAGATACGCAGTATTTT. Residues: CASSESDTQYF.

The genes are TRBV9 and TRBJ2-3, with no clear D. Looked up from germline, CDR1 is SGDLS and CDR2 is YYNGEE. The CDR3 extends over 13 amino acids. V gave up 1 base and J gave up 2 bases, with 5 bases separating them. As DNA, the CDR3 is TGTGCCAGCAGCGTATGGTACACAGATACGCAGTATTTT. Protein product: CASSVWYTDTQYF.